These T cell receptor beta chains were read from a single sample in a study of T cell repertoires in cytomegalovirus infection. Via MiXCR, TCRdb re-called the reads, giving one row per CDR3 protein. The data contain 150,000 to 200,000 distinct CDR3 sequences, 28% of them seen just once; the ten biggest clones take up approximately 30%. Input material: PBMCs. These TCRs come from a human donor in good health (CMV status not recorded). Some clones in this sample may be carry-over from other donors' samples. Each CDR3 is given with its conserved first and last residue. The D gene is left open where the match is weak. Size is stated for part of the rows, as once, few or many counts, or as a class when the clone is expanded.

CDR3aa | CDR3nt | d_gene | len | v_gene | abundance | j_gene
CASSQERTDEDTEAFF | TGTGCCAGCAGCCAAGAGAGGACGGACGAGGACACTGAAGCTTTCTTT | - | 16 | TRBV14 | few | TRBJ1-1
CASTVYEQYF | TGTGCCAGCACCGTCTACGAGCAGTACTTC | - | 10 | TRBV2 | - | TRBJ2-7
CASSFYLWDREDYGYTF | TGTGCCAGCAGCTTTTATTTGTGGGACAGAGAAGACTATGGCTACACCTTC | TRBD1 | 17 | TRBV5-6 | - | TRBJ1-2
CASSALAGGYTDTQYF | TGTGCCAGCAGCGCCTTAGCGGGGGGCTACACAGATACGCAGTATTTT | TRBD2 | 16 | TRBV7-8 | - | TRBJ2-3
CASSLTGALPGRQFF | TGTGCCAGCAGCCTCACCGGGGCCCTCCCCGGGCGGCAGTTCTTC | - | 15 | TRBV7-3 | many | TRBJ2-1
CASSLVASGGSPNEQFF | TGTGCCAGCAGCTTAGTAGCGAGCGGGGGTTCTCCCAATGAGCAGTTCTTC | TRBD2 | 17 | TRBV7-6 | - | TRBJ2-1
CASSLLRTSGGTGELFF | TGTGCCAGCAGCTTACTGCGGACTAGCGGGGGTACCGGGGAGCTGTTTTTT | TRBD2 | 17 | TRBV7-8 | many | TRBJ2-2
CSVAPGYTF | TGCAGCGTTGCACCAGGCTACACCTTC | - | 9 | TRBV29-1 | few | TRBJ1-2
CASSLRGEWDTQYF | TGCGCCAGCAGCTTAAGAGGGGAATGGGATACGCAGTATTTT | - | 14 | TRBV5-1 | - | TRBJ2-3
CASSLDRGREAFF | TGTGCCAGCAGCTTAGATCGGGGCAGAGAAGCTTTCTTT | - | 13 | TRBV11-2 | many | TRBJ1-1
CASSLPGYQETQYF | TGTGCCAGCAGCTTACCGGGGTACCAAGAGACCCAGTACTTC | - | 14 | TRBV7-2 | few | TRBJ2-5
CASSSPDPGEEQYF | TGTGCCAGCAGTTCCCCGGACCCGGGGGAAGAGCAGTACTTC | - | 14 | TRBV6-2/TRBV6-3 | - | TRBJ2-7
CASRTGVNQPQHF | TGTGCCAGCAGGACAGGGGTTAATCAGCCCCAGCATTTT | TRBD1 | 13 | TRBV12-3/TRBV12-4 | - | TRBJ1-5
CASSLGQNYNEQFF | TGTGCCAGCAGTTTGGGACAAAACTACAATGAGCAGTTCTTC | - | 14 | TRBV7-6 | - | TRBJ2-1
CSASRTGRNGEAFF | TGCAGTGCTAGTCGGACAGGTAGGAACGGTGAAGCTTTCTTT | TRBD1 | 14 | TRBV20-1 | - | TRBJ1-1
CASSSSGRGNQPQHF | TGTGCCAGCAGCTCCTCAGGGAGGGGGAATCAGCCCCAGCATTTT | - | 15 | TRBV12-3/TRBV12-4 | - | TRBJ1-5
CASSMTGVRPQHF | TGTGCCAGCAGTATGACAGGCGTCCGGCCCCAGCATTTT | - | 13 | TRBV6-2/TRBV6-3 | few | TRBJ1-5
CASSLSDSNEQYF | TGTGCCAGCAGCTTATCCGACTCTAACGAGCAGTACTTC | - | 13 | TRBV7-6 | many | TRBJ2-7
CSARESITRENYGYTF | TGCAGTGCTAGAGAATCCATTACCAGGGAAAACTATGGCTACACCTTC | - | 16 | TRBV20-1 | - | TRBJ1-2
CATSSRGPPTGELFF | TGTGCCACCAGTTCCCGGGGACCTCCCACCGGGGAGCTGTTTTTT | - | 15 | TRBV10-3 | few | TRBJ2-2
CASSLNRANEQFF | TGTGCCAGCAGTTTAAATCGGGCCAATGAGCAGTTCTTC | - | 13 | TRBV7-3 | few | TRBJ2-1
CSADRADTGELFF | TGCAGCGCGGACAGGGCGGACACCGGGGAGCTGTTTTTT | TRBD1 | 13 | TRBV29-1 | - | TRBJ2-2
CSALDRGQAYEQYF | TGCAGTGCGCTGGACAGGGGGCAAGCCTACGAGCAGTACTTC | TRBD1 | 14 | TRBV20-1 | - | TRBJ2-7
CASSLASPTGTHQYF | TGTGCCAGCAGCTTAGCGAGCCCTACAGGGACGCATCAGTACTTC | - | 15 | TRBV7-9 | - | TRBJ2-7
CASSTDREGNQPQHF | TGTGCCAGTAGCACGGACAGGGAAGGCAATCAGCCCCAGCATTTT | TRBD1 | 15 | TRBV19 | - | TRBJ1-5
CASSRNRETEAFF | TGTGCCAGCAGTCGTAATAGGGAAACTGAAGCTTTCTTT | - | 13 | TRBV6-5 | - | TRBJ1-1
CAISRTSGVVNEQFF | TGTGCCATCAGTCGAACTAGCGGGGTTGTGAATGAGCAGTTCTTC | TRBD2 | 15 | TRBV10-3 | - | TRBJ2-1
CASSIRAGSEGTEAFF | TGTGCCAGTAGTATAAGGGCAGGGTCGGAGGGCACTGAAGCTTTCTTT | - | 16 | TRBV19 | few | TRBJ1-1
CASSPPEVTQYF | TGTGCCAGCAGCCCCCCTGAGGTGACCCAGTACTTC | - | 12 | TRBV7-2 | many | TRBJ2-5
CASSPGRRSYNEQFF | TGTGCCAGCAGCCCGGGACGTCGCTCCTACAATGAGCAGTTCTTC | - | 15 | TRBV7-9 | - | TRBJ2-1
CASSPTGVGNIQYF | TGCGCCAGCAGCCCGACAGGGGTCGGAAACATTCAGTACTTC | TRBD1 | 14 | TRBV5-1 | - | TRBJ2-4
CASSLAEGTYGYTF | TGTGCCAGCAGCTTGGCCGAAGGTACCTATGGCTACACCTTC | - | 14 | TRBV7-8 | many | TRBJ1-2
CASSLNSPGSTEAFF | TGTGCCAGCAGCTTAAACAGCCCTGGGAGCACTGAAGCTTTCTTT | - | 15 | TRBV7-3 | - | TRBJ1-1
CASNKRGGSNTEAFF | TGTGCCAGCAATAAACGAGGCGGATCAAACACTGAAGCTTTCTTT | - | 15 | TRBV6-1 | few | TRBJ1-1
CASSDPGGGAYNEQFF | TGTGCCAGCAGTGACCCAGGGGGAGGGGCCTACAATGAGCAGTTCTTC | - | 16 | TRBV6-1 | - | TRBJ2-1
CASSLAHGTSGGYEQYF | TGTGCCAGCAGCTTGGCCCACGGGACTAGCGGGGGCTACGAGCAGTACTTC | TRBD2 | 17 | TRBV7-6 | many | TRBJ2-7
CASSSSGEQYF | TGTGCCAGCAGCTCTTCAGGCGAGCAGTACTTC | - | 11 | TRBV7-2 | many | TRBJ2-7
CASSPGTSGGSQETQYF | TGTGCCAGCAGCCCCGGGACTAGCGGGGGTTCCCAAGAGACCCAGTACTTC | TRBD2 | 17 | TRBV7-2 | - | TRBJ2-5
CASSPQTGPDQPQHF | TGTGCCAGCAGTCCCCAGACAGGGCCGGATCAGCCCCAGCATTTT | TRBD1 | 15 | TRBV27 | few | TRBJ1-5
CASSSRDFGNQPQHF | TGTGCCAGCAGCTCCCGGGACTTTGGCAATCAGCCCCAGCATTTT | - | 15 | TRBV7-2 | few | TRBJ1-5
CASSLPGPTNEKLFF | TGTGCCAGCAGCCTTCCTGGGCCAACTAATGAAAAACTGTTTTTT | - | 15 | TRBV7-6 | - | TRBJ1-4
CASSLDLLGPDEQFF | TGTGCCAGCAGCTTGGATCTCTTGGGCCCCGATGAGCAGTTCTTC | - | 15 | TRBV5-6 | - | TRBJ2-1
CASSTPGQGRRINEQFF | TGTGCCAGCAGTACCCCGGGACAGGGGAGGCGGATCAATGAGCAGTTCTTC | TRBD1 | 17 | TRBV2 | - | TRBJ2-1
CASSQINEQYF | TGTGCCAGCAGCCAGATTAACGAGCAGTACTTC | - | 11 | TRBV14 | few | TRBJ2-7
CASSFRGQGGGYTF | TGTGCCAGCAGTTTCCGGGGGCAGGGAGGTGGCTACACCTTC | - | 14 | TRBV12-3/TRBV12-4 | - | TRBJ1-2
CSVRTGLNTEAFF | TGCAGCGTGAGGACAGGGTTGAACACTGAAGCTTTCTTT | TRBD1 | 13 | TRBV29-1 | - | TRBJ1-1
CASTLGASNQPQHF | TGTGCCAGTACCCTGGGGGCAAGCAATCAGCCCCAGCATTTT | - | 14 | TRBV19 | few | TRBJ1-5
CASSVRGLDGYTF | TGTGCCAGCAGCGTCAGGGGATTAGATGGCTACACCTTC | - | 13 | TRBV12-3/TRBV12-4 | - | TRBJ1-2
CASSLSGQGNYEQYF | TGTGCCAGCAGTTTATCGGGACAGGGTAACTACGAGCAGTACTTC | TRBD1 | 15 | TRBV28 | few | TRBJ2-7
CASSLGLAGASDTQYF | TGTGCCAGCAGCTTAGGACTAGCGGGGGCCTCGGATACGCAGTATTTT | TRBD2 | 16 | TRBV7-9 | few | TRBJ2-3
CASSYPTGGSNEKLFF | TGTGCCAGCAGTTACCCCACAGGGGGTAGTAATGAAAAACTGTTTTTT | TRBD1 | 16 | TRBV6-6 | few | TRBJ1-4
CASSNIRDTANYGYTF | TGTGCCAGTAGCAATATCCGGGACACGGCCAACTATGGCTACACCTTC | - | 16 | TRBV19 | few | TRBJ1-2
CASRQDSDDQPQHF | TGCGCCAGCCGACAGGACAGCGACGATCAGCCCCAGCATTTT | - | 14 | TRBV5-1 | - | TRBJ1-5
CSASVDRGGGTDTQYF | TGCAGTGCTAGCGTCGACAGGGGAGGAGGCACAGATACGCAGTATTTT | TRBD1 | 16 | TRBV20-1 | few | TRBJ2-3
CASSSSGLQETQYF | TGTGCCAGCAGCTCGTCAGGATTACAAGAGACCCAGTACTTC | - | 14 | TRBV7-3 | - | TRBJ2-5
CASSLNPGGAKNIQYF | TGTGCCAGCAGTTTGAACCCGGGGGGAGCCAAAAACATTCAGTACTTC | TRBD2 | 16 | TRBV12-3/TRBV12-4 | - | TRBJ2-4
CASDMSGGARETQYF | TGTGCCAGCGACATGAGCGGGGGGGCTCGGGAGACCCAGTACTTC | TRBD2 | 15 | TRBV12-3/TRBV12-4 | few | TRBJ2-5
CSARGQGPTDTQYF | TGCAGTGCTAGGGGACAGGGGCCGACAGATACGCAGTATTTT | TRBD1 | 14 | TRBV20-1 | - | TRBJ2-3
CASSHDSSGELFF | TGCGCCAGCAGCCATGACAGTTCCGGGGAGCTGTTTTTT | - | 13 | TRBV5-1 | - | TRBJ2-2
CASSRGQWDSPLHF | TGTGCCAGTTCAAGAGGGCAGTGGGATTCACCCCTCCACTTT | - | 14 | TRBV19 | - | TRBJ1-6